These 5 T cell receptor beta chains came from one sample sequenced in a study of CD8 T cells in ankylosing spondylitis. TCRdb ran MiXCR on the 5' RACE reads and lists one entry per CDR3 protein. The table shows approximately 340,000 distinct CDR3 sequences, with 14% to 15% occurring only once. The sequencing input was blood, either unsorted or a sorted T cell fraction (not recorded which). The receptors shown here come from a male donor with ankylosing spondylitis or in good health (not recorded which).

This clonotype was recorded a few times. The CDR3 sequence: CASSRSGGKSPLHF. The CDR3, as DNA: TGTGCCAGCAGTAGGTCAGGGGGAAAATCACCCCTCCACTTT. The V gene is TRBV12-3 or TRBV12-4, the J gene TRBJ1-6; 7 bases are a match to TRBD1. The CDR3 is 14 amino acids. The junction had 8 bases not matched to a gene; V was cut back by 5 bases and J by 10 bases.

This clonotype has a single count. The chain has TRBV7-8 and TRBJ2-1; tentative D call: TRBD1 (5 bases). Germline V gives CDR1 SGHVS, CDR2 FQNEAQ. The CDR3 has 16 amino acids. Trimming cost V 2 bases and J 0 bases, with 11 bases left between them. CDR3 DNA: TGTGCCAGCAGCTTAAGACAGATGAGCTCCTACAATGAGCAGTTCTTC. This sequence encodes CASSLRQMSSYNEQFF.

This clonotype has more than one count but fewer than ten. V usage is TRBV30 and J usage is TRBJ2-3; TRBD2 might be the D (5 bases). CDR1 and CDR2 from the germline V gene are GTSNPN and SVGIG (reference sequence). Trimming removed 0 bases at V and 9 bases at J, with 13 bases between. This CDR3 is built from 13 residues. As DNA, the CDR3 is TGTGCCTGGAGTGTAGGTTCCCGGGGAACGCAGTATTTT. It encodes CAWSVGSRGTQYF.

The genes are TRBV10-3 and TRBJ1-5, with 8 nucleotides matching TRBD1. The germline V gene encodes CDR1 ENHRY and CDR2 SYGVKD. V shed 6 bases, J shed 5 bases, and the junction held 6 bases outside the gene matches. The CDR3 runs 14 residues. This chain's CDR3 is CAIRATGEDQPQHF. DNA for the CDR3: TGTGCCATCAGGGCGACAGGGGAGGATCAGCCCCAGCATTTT.

This clonotype was detected only a few times. V and J are TRBV20-1 and TRBJ2-3, with 9 nucleotides matching TRBD1. The CDR3 is 15 residues long. The germline gives CDR1 DFQATT, CDR2 SNEGSKA (reference sequence). Trimming removed 0 bases from V and 3 bases from J; junction bases left unmatched: 4. CDR3: CSARDLGQGTDTQYF. CDR3 bases: TGCAGTGCTAGAGATTTGGGACAGGGAACAGATACGCAGTATTTT.